The T cell receptor (beta chain) under discussion was sequenced for a study of T cells in women clearing cervical HPV infection. Average input was 1200 ng genomic DNA for immunoSEQ TCR beta CDR3 amplification. Measured with immunoSEQ multiplex PCR; TCRdb has only the in-frame clones, and not every one. This sample's table has about 24,000 clones. Comments on this clone: The read halts 3 residues ahead of the CDR3 end, with the missing end drawn from the germline J gene.

This CDR3 has 12 residues. Germline-derived CDR1 and CDR2 are SGHKS and YYEKEE (reference sequence). V lost 4 bases to trimming and J lost 4 bases, with 9 bases between them. The chain combines TRBV5-5 with TRBJ2-7; a weak D match, TRBD2 (5 bases). The receptor was derived from a woman aged 18 to 75 with a cervical HPV16 infection that either progressed to CIN3+ or cleared (not recorded which). The sample consisted of blood buffy coat. This CDR3 reads CASSPPGYEQYF. Partial CDR3 DNA: TGTGCCAGCAGCCCCCCGGGGTACGAG. The variable domain in full, with the rest retrieved from reference TRBV5-5 and TRBJ2-7, is DAGVTQSPTHLIKTRGQQVTLRCSPISGHKSVSWYQQVLGQGPQFIFQYYEKEERGRGNFPDRFSARQFPNYSSELNVNALLLGDSALYLCASSPPGYEQYFGPGTRLTVT.